This section outlines one TCR beta chain sequence together with its context. The specificity of this receptor is unknown. No base-level quality is on record; no much larger clone is a single base apart. V is shortened by 5 bases, J by 6 bases, and the region joining them spans 14 bases. The CDR3 spans 13 residues, from the cysteine through the phenylalanine. Here the CDR3 DNA is all that survives: 39 bases in frame from base 1. The sample belongs to a study of blood T cell repertoires in COVID-19 (TCRdb year 2020). At the level of the whole study: Samples covering the acute and convalescent phases of COVID-19 were provided by collaborators in the United States, Italy and Spain. Subjects who had been exposed to COVID-19, were actively infected with it, or had recovered from it provided the deeply sampled blood TCRbeta repertoires that made up the dataset. Where available, HLA class I and class II types were obtained from metadata supplied by the sample provider rather than from assay-based typing. The repertoires were made available in a free public database intended to serve as a resource for research on the immune response to SARS-CoV-2. The material from the prospective study consisted of cDNA or gDNA derived from T cells, B-cell-depleted T cells, or PBMCs. The samples were drawn from the first 160 participants of the ongoing ImmuneRACE study and from some 1,300 subjects provided by 6 global collaborators. Sample metadata almost always included a de-identified subject ID, COVID-19 status, age in years and sex.

A second Seattle source provided samples from volunteer blood donors who had recovered from COVID-19. Each collaborating institution followed its own protocols to collect whole blood in K2EDTA tubes. For TCRbeta analysis, collaborators shipped samples in one of three forms: frozen whole blood, isolated PBMCs, or DNA extracted from either of those sample types. Study-wide conclusions, independent of this receptor: How much clinical and demographic metadata was included differed by source and by participant, and the metadata was provided uncurated.

TCRbeta CDR3 regions were amplified from genomic DNA using the immunoSEQ Assay, a bias-controlled multiplex PCR. For the original study's pipeline: The number of nucleated cells in each sample was estimated from the amplification of reference gene primers within the assay. Sequence reads were collapsed and filtered to measure the absolute abundance of every unique TCRbeta CDR3 rearrangement. For each sample, productive Simpson clonality was calculated by taking the square root of Simpson's diversity index across productive rearrangements. Here the immuneACCESS table is served through TCRdb, limited to in-frame sequences with V and J called. Missing clones are a known gap in these copies; in checked studies unresolved V genes cover under half, and the rest lacks a known reason. V and J calls plus clone size are reproduced from that table; the DNA served to infer D and trimming. The sample table lists about 190,000 clones, over 75% of them with a count of one. The biggest ten clones account for roughly 12% of the sample.

Sequencing was carried out using peripheral blood. Recombination linked TRBV12-3 or TRBV12-4 to TRBJ2-7; the D region possibly corresponds to TRBD2 (5 bases align). This clonotype was obtained from a man aged 50-59 years who had recovered from COVID-19. Here is the DNA: TGTGCCAGCAGTCCGGACTCTTGGGGCGAGCAGTACTTC. It encodes CASSPDSWGEQYF.